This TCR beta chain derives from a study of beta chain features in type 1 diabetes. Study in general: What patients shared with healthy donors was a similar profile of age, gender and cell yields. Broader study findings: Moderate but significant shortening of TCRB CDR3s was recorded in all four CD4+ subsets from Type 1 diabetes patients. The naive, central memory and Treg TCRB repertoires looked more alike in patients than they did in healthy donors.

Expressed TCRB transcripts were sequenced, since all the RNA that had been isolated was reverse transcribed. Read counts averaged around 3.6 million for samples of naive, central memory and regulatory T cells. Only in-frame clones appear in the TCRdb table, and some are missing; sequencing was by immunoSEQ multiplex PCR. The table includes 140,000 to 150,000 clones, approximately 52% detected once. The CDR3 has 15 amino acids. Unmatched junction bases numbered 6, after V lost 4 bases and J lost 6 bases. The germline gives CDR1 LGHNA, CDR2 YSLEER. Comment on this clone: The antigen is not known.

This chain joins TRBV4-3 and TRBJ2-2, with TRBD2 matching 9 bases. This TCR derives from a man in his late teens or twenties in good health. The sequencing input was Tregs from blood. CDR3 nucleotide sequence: TGCGCCAGCAGCCGGCAGCGGGGGGCGGCCGGGGAGCTGTTTTTT. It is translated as CASSRQRGAAGELFF.